Below are 8 T cell receptor beta chains sequenced from a single sample in a study of kidney transplant recipient with SARS-CoV-2 infection. TCRdb fed the reads into MiXCR, producing one record per CDR3 protein. The sample lists fewer than 250,000 distinct CDR3 sequences, roughly 26% occurring once. The sample was a blood sample, taken at baseline and on roughly day 110 from a kidney transplant recipient. The receptors originated from a young adult male patient who had COVID-19 and was a kidney transplant recipient. Some T cells may be supplied by the graft donor.

Worth noting for this clonotype: A far larger clone differs by one base, so this is likely a read error. V is TRBV2 and J is TRBJ2-1; TRBD1 or TRBD2 may be the D gene (5 bases each). Looked up from germline, CDR1 is SNHLY and CDR2 is FYNNEI. The CDR3 consists of 13 residues. DNA for the CDR3: TGTGCCAGCAGTGAAGCAACCCTAGGGGACGAGTGCTTC. Protein: CASSEATLGDECF.

This clonotype was picked up many times. The V and J genes are TRBV28 and TRBJ2-7, with TRBD2 matching 10 bases. This CDR3 comprises 13 residues. After removal of 9 bases from V and 3 bases from J, the junction contained 5 bases not matched to a gene. Germline V CDR1 and CDR2: MDHEN, SYDVKM. The CDR3, as DNA: TGTGCCAGTGGGACTAGCGTTCGCTACGAGCAGTACTTC. As protein: CASGTSVRYEQYF.

This clonotype was seen repeatedly, ten times or more. In DNA, the CDR3 is TGTGCCAGCAGCTCCCCGGGACCCAACCTCTACGAGCAGTACTTC. This translates into CASSSPGPNLYEQYF. V gene TRBV7-9 combines with J gene TRBJ2-7, with D possibly called TRBD1 or TRBD2 (5 bases each). The germline V and J ends were trimmed by 4 bases and 3 bases, with 16 bases remaining between them. CDR1 is SEHNR and CDR2 is FQNEAQ in the germline V gene (reference sequence). There are 15 residues in the CDR3.

Turning to this clonotype: The final CDR3 position lacks the conserved phenylalanine or tryptophan, pointing to a likely read error. The chain carries TRBV27 and TRBJ1-1; 8 bases are a match to TRBD1. CDR1 is MNHEY and CDR2 is SMNVEV in the germline V gene (reference sequence). There are 13 residues in the CDR3. CDR3 sequence reads: CASSWDRNIEAFL. As DNA, the CDR3 is TGTGCCAGCAGTTGGGACAGGAACATTGAAGCTTTCCTT.

This clonotype was found many times. The V gene is TRBV4-3, the J gene TRBJ1-2; maybe TRBD1 (6 bases). The CDR3 spans 17 residues. Germline CDR1 reads LGHNA; CDR2 reads YSLEER. V shed 5 bases and J shed 4 bases, with 23 bases lying between them. In nucleotides, the CDR3 is TGCGCCAGCAGCGTAGGGGGAGGACGTCGAAAGACCTATGGCTACACCTTC. This encodes CASSVGGGRRKTYGYTF.

This clonotype was picked up a small number of times. The CDR3 here is CASSSKELSGRITDTQYF. The CDR3 nucleotides are TGTGCCAGCAGCTCCAAAGAGTTGAGCGGGAGAATCACAGATACGCAGTATTTT. This sequence joins TRBV7-3 and TRBJ2-3; 8 bases align to TRBD2. Unmatched junction bases numbered 14, after V lost 4 bases and J lost 2 bases. This CDR3 comprises 18 residues. CDR1 SGHTA and CDR2 FQGTGA come from the germline V gene.

V usage is TRBV12-3 or TRBV12-4 and J usage is TRBJ1-5; D gene uncertain. V was pared by 3 bases and J by 5 bases, with 14 bases between. The CDR3 length is 15 residues. CDR3 DNA sequence: TGTGCCAGCAGTTTGTCGGGGTTGGCAGATCAGCCCCAGCATTTT. Encoded protein: CASSLSGLADQPQHF.

The genes are TRBV7-1 and TRBJ1-2; no clear D. TRBV7-1 is placed among ORFs of uncertain function. The length of the CDR3 is 17 residues. V lost 5 bases and J lost 4, with 23 bases in between. The DNA for the CDR3 is TGTGCCAGCAGCGGAGAATGTCACGAGGGAAAGACCTATGGCTACACCTTC. This sequence encodes CASSGECHEGKTYGYTF.